Below, 29 T cell receptor beta chains from the same sample are listed, as sequenced in a study of shared clonotypes between healthy human individuals. Using immunoSEQ multiplex PCR, the repertoire was profiled, and TCRdb retains in-frame clones only, with some absent. The sample lists 2 million to 2.5 million clones, 90% to 96% occurring once. What was sequenced was naive CD4+ T cells sorted from blood. Described subset: CD45RA+ positively selected. The receptors shown here come from a man aged 18 to 29 in good health.

The rearrangement joins TRBV5-6 to TRBJ1-3; no firm D call. The V end was cut by 1 base, the J end by 0 bases, with 5 bases between. The germline gives CDR1 SGHDT, CDR2 YYEEEE. CDR3 length: 14 amino acids. In DNA, the CDR3 is TGTGCCAGCAGCTTGCGAAGCTCTGGAAACACCATATATTTT. Translation: CASSLRSSGNTIYF.

The chain has TRBV19 and TRBJ1-3, with a possible D match to TRBD1 (6 bases). The V and J ends lost 10 bases and 0 bases respectively, with 13 bases between them. Germline lookup yields CDR1 LNHDA and CDR2 SQIVND (reference sequence). The CDR3 is 14 amino acids. CDR3: CATSFRGSGNTIYF. The DNA for the CDR3 is TGTGCCACCTCCTTCAGGGGCTCTGGAAACACCATATATTTT.

The rearrangement joins TRBV7-9 to TRBJ1-1; D unresolved. The V gene's germline CDR1 is SEHNR and CDR2 FQNEAQ (reference sequence). Between the trimmed V and J ends, which lost 0 bases and 6 bases, there was a span of 8 bases. The CDR3 extends over 13 amino acids. CDR3 amino acids: CASSLAGQSEAFF. In DNA form, the CDR3 reads TGTGCCAGCAGCTTAGCTGGTCAGTCTGAAGCTTTCTTT.

Turning to this clone: The identical CDR3 is also encoded by other nucleotide sequences in the sample. The J gene is TRBJ1-4, the V gene TRBV18; no clear D. The V end was cut by 2 bases, the J end by 3 bases, with 4 bases between. CDR1 and CDR2 (germline): KGHSH, LQKENI. The CDR3 sequence is 13 residues long. The CDR3 spells CASSPTSNEKLFF. The CDR3 nucleotides are TGTGCCAGCTCACCAACGTCTAATGAAAAACTGTTTTTT.

The V gene is TRBV27, the J gene TRBJ2-7, with TRBD1 matching 7 bases. From germline, CDR1 is MNHEY and CDR2 SMNVEV (reference sequence). The junction had 7 bases not matched to a gene; V was cut back by 5 bases and J by 3 bases. The CDR3 extends over 14 amino acids. The CDR3 coding sequence is TGTGCCAGCAGTAGGACGGGACAGAACTACGAGCAGTACTTC. It codes for CASSRTGQNYEQYF.

This clone was recorded a few times. The V call is TRBV28, the J call TRBJ1-2, with 8 positions matching TRBD1. The germline V gene encodes CDR1 MDHEN and CDR2 SYDVKM. The J segment lost 4 bases and the V segment lost 7 bases, leaving 2 bases of the junction unmatched. This CDR3 comprises 12 residues. CDR3 sequence reads: CASNGQGYGYTF. For the CDR3, the DNA is TGTGCCAGCAATGGACAGGGCTATGGCTACACCTTC.

The chain has TRBV6-5 and TRBJ1-2; 9 bases fit TRBD1. V gave up 6 bases and J gave up 1 base; unmatched junction bases: 6. The CDR3 has 15 residues. Germline V lookup: CDR1 MNHEY, CDR2 SVGAGI. CDR3 nucleotide sequence: TGTGCCAGCAGGGATATGGGACAGGGTAACTATGGCTACACCTTC. Residues: CASRDMGQGNYGYTF.

The chain uses TRBV6-1 and TRBJ1-6, with D perhaps TRBD1 (5 bases). The CDR3 runs to 16 residues. Germline CDR1 is MNHNS and CDR2 is SASEGT. Trimming left V 2 bases short and J 10 bases short, with 18 bases between. CDR3 nucleotide sequence: TGTGCCAGCAGTGAACCCTTCGGGGGTATTAGGTCACCCCTCCACTTT. Translating it yields CASSEPFGGIRSPLHF.

The chain recombines TRBV18 with TRBJ1-1, with unresolved D. The CDR3 is made up of 14 amino acids. Looked up from germline, CDR1 is KGHSH and CDR2 is LQKENI. V lost 4 bases, J lost 3 bases, and 12 bases lay in between. CDR3 in amino acids: CASSLKDRDTEAFF. For the CDR3, the DNA is TGTGCCAGCTCACTGAAGGATAGAGACACTGAAGCTTTCTTT. Based on the CDR3 plus reference TRBV18 and TRBJ1-1, the full variable domain is NAGVMQNPRHLVRRRGQEARLRCSPMKGHSHVYWYRQLPEEGLKFMVYLQKENIIDESGMPKERFSAEFPKEGPSILRIQQVVRGDSAAYFCASSLKDRDTEAFFGQGTRLTVV.

V and J are TRBV7-9 and TRBJ1-4, with D unresolved. CDR3 size: 15 residues. V was trimmed by 1 base and J by 13 bases, leaving 19 bases between them. Germline V lookup: CDR1 SEHNR, CDR2 FQNEAQ (reference sequence). The CDR3 reads CASSLDYGPSLRLFF. As DNA, the CDR3 is TGTGCCAGCAGCTTAGATTATGGACCGAGCCTCAGACTGTTTTTT.

Worth noting for this clone: Other DNA sequences in the sample encode the same CDR3. This rearrangement joins TRBV10-3 to TRBJ2-1; D gene unclear. Germline V gene lookup returns CDR1 ENHRY and CDR2 SYGVKD. V was trimmed by 0 bases and J by 7 bases, leaving 4 bases between them. CDR3 size: 12 residues. As DNA, the CDR3 is TGTGCCATCAGTGAGTCGGGGAATGAGCAGTTCTTC. Translation: CAISESGNEQFF.

V usage is TRBV23-1 and J usage is TRBJ1-6, with D unresolved. TRBV23-1 is an ORF, with its function uncertain. This CDR3 is built from 16 residues. V gave up 3 bases and J gave up 0 bases, with 9 bases separating them. CDR3 residues: CASSHGRSSYNSPLHF. The CDR3 bases are TGCGCCAGCAGTCACGGCAGAAGCTCCTATAATTCACCCCTCCACTTT.

This clone was observed once. This chain joins TRBV7-9 and TRBJ2-1, with a weak D call TRBD2 (5 bases). V lost 4 bases and J 8 bases, leaving 18 bases between the germline ends. The CDR3 totals 15 residues. The germline V gene has CDR1 SEHNR and CDR2 FQNEAQ (reference sequence). This chain's CDR3 is CASSSLPFGSDEQFF. CDR3 nucleotides: TGTGCCAGCAGCTCCCTCCCCTTTGGTAGCGATGAGCAGTTCTTC.

J is TRBJ1-5 and V is TRBV6-5, with D possibly being TRBD1 (5 bases). The CDR3 has 14 residues. CDR1 is MNHEY, CDR2 SVGAGI, per germline. The V gene lost 4 bases and the J gene lost 6 bases, with 13 bases spanning the gap. The CDR3 bases are TGTGCCAGCAGTTCGACTTTTGGGGGTCAGCCCCAGCATTTT. Its protein product is CASSSTFGGQPQHF.

The gene calls are TRBV6-5 and TRBJ1-3; no clear D gene. Germline V gene lookup returns CDR1 MNHEY and CDR2 SVGAGI. The CDR3 sequence is 14 residues long. V lost 2 bases, J lost 4 bases, and 9 bases lay in between. The CDR3 reads CASSYGRAGNTIYF. The DNA of the CDR3 is TGTGCCAGCAGTTACGGTAGGGCCGGAAACACCATATATTTT.

This sequence joins TRBV7-2 and TRBJ1-2, with D maybe TRBD1 (6 bases). The V and J ends lost 3 bases and 6 bases respectively, with 17 bases between them. The V gene's germline CDR1 is SGHTA and CDR2 FQGNSA. This CDR3 contains 15 residues. The CDR3 DNA is TGTGCCAGCAGCTTCTTTGGGGGGCGGGCACATGGCTACACCTTC. Translation: CASSFFGGRAHGYTF.

The chain combines TRBV19 with TRBJ1-3, with D possibly TRBD1 on 6 matching bases. V lost 6 bases, J lost 2 bases, and 11 bases lay in between. CDR1 LNHDA and CDR2 SQIVND come from the germline V gene (reference sequence). The CDR3 is 14 residues long. The CDR3 DNA sequence: TGTGCCAGTAGCCGGGGGGCGGCTGGAAACACCATATATTTT. Amino acid sequence: CASSRGAAGNTIYF.

J is TRBJ1-5 and V is TRBV9; possibly TRBD1 for D (6 bases). The CDR3 is 15 residues long. Germline CDR1 SGDLS, CDR2 YYNGEE. The V end lost 3 bases, the J end lost 6 bases, and 16 bases lay between the germline ends. The CDR3 sequence is CASSEEGQGIQPQHF. The CDR3 DNA sequence: TGTGCCAGCAGCGAAGAGGGGCAGGGGATTCAGCCCCAGCATTTT.

The rearrangement joins TRBV6-1 to TRBJ2-3, with 8 bases identical to TRBD2. CDR3 length: 15 amino acids. Germline V gene sequence: CDR1 MNHNS, CDR2 SASEGT. V lost 8 bases, J lost 3 bases, and 10 bases stayed unmatched. The CDR3 bases are TGTGCCAGCGTGGGACTAGGGAAAATTACAGATACGCAGTATTTT. Its translation is CASVGLGKITDTQYF.

This chain connects TRBV7-9 to TRBJ1-1, with D perhaps matching TRBD1 (5 bases). V lost 5 bases, J lost 4 bases, and 17 bases lay in between. In germline, CDR1 is SEHNR, CDR2 FQNEAQ (reference sequence). The CDR3 is made up of 15 amino acids. The CDR3 sequence: CASSPSPGSSTEAFF. The CDR3 DNA follows: TGTGCCAGCAGCCCAAGCCCAGGGTCAAGCACTGAAGCTTTCTTT.

V gene TRBV7-2 combines with J gene TRBJ2-3; D could derive from TRBD1 or TRBD2 (6 bases each). Trimming took 1 base from V and 5 from J, leaving 10 bases between them. Looked up from germline, CDR1 is SGHTA and CDR2 is FQGNSA. This CDR3 is 14 amino acids long. CDR3 nucleotides: TGTGCCAGCAGCTTAGGAGGAGGGGGAGATACGCAGTATTTT. Translating it yields CASSLGGGGDTQYF.

The rearrangement joins TRBV6-9 to TRBJ2-7; possible D gene TRBD1, 7 bases. The CDR3 is made up of 12 amino acids. Trimming cost V 5 bases and J 7 bases, with 12 bases left between them. The germline V gene has CDR1 MNHGY and CDR2 SVAAGI. CDR3 nucleotide sequence: TGTGCCAGCAGTCGGACAGGAGGGGAGCAGTACTTC. Translating gives CASSRTGGEQYF.

The chain couples TRBV2 to TRBJ2-4, with D tentatively TRBD1 (6 bases). The CDR3 contains 16 residues. The V gene lost 3 bases and the J gene lost 0 bases, with 12 bases spanning the gap. Germline CDR1 is SNHLY and CDR2 is FYNNEI. The CDR3 is CASSDWTALAKNIQYF. CDR3 coding DNA: TGTGCCAGCAGTGACTGGACAGCCCTAGCCAAAAACATTCAGTACTTC.

The V and J genes are TRBV19 and TRBJ2-7, with D possibly matching TRBD1 (6 bases). CDR1 is LNHDA, CDR2 SQIVND, per germline (reference sequence). Trimming pared 5 bases from V and 5 bases from J, leaving 10 bases between. The CDR3 contains 12 residues. This chain's CDR3 is CASSPRDNEQYF. The CDR3 DNA reads TGTGCCAGTAGTCCCCGGGACAACGAGCAGTACTTC. The complete variable domain, with remaining parts taken from reference TRBV19 and TRBJ2-7, reads DGGITQSPKYLFRKEGQNVTLSCEQNLNHDAMYWYRQDPGQGLRLIYYSQIVNDFQKGDIAEGYSVSREKKESFPLTVTSAQKNPTAFYLCASSPRDNEQYFGPGTRLTVT.

The chain carries TRBV7-3 and TRBJ2-3; either TRBD1 or TRBD2 may fit D (5 bases each). This CDR3 spans 15 amino acids. Trimming pared 0 bases from V and 4 bases from J, leaving 11 bases between. Germline V gene lookup returns CDR1 SGHTA and CDR2 FQGTGA. CDR3 sequence (DNA): TGTGCCAGCAGCTTAACGTCGGTGGGGGCAGATACGCAGTATTTT. It specifies CASSLTSVGADTQYF.

The V and J genes are TRBV19 and TRBJ1-2; D call uncertain. Germline assignment: CDR1 LNHDA and CDR2 SQIVND (reference sequence). Trimming removed 5 bases from V and 4 bases from J, with 11 bases in between. The CDR3 spans 13 residues. The CDR3 loop is CASSLNPSYGYTF. For the CDR3, the DNA is TGTGCCAGTAGTCTGAATCCCTCCTATGGCTACACCTTC.

The J gene is TRBJ1-2, the V gene TRBV7-2, with TRBD1 identical over 7 bases. Germline assignment: CDR1 SGHTA and CDR2 FQGNSA. This CDR3 spans 13 amino acids. With 5 bases clipped from V and 6 bases from J, the junction kept 6 bases outside the gene matches. CDR3 in amino acids: CASSLYRGDGYTF. The CDR3 region has the DNA TGTGCCAGCAGCCTATACAGGGGAGATGGCTACACCTTC.

The V and J genes are TRBV9 and TRBJ2-2, with unresolved D. Germline lookup yields CDR1 SGDLS and CDR2 YYNGEE. This CDR3 has 14 residues. V lost 5 bases and J lost 5, with 13 bases in between. The CDR3 nucleotides read TGTGCCAGCAGTGGGCATATTGTTACCGGGGAGCTGTTTTTT. This gives the protein CASSGHIVTGELFF. Full variable domain (rest looked up from reference TRBV9 and TRBJ2-2): DSGVTQTPKHLITATGQRVTLRCSPRSGDLSVYWYQQSLDQGLQFLIQYYNGEERAKGNILERFSAQQFPDLHSELNLSSLELGDSALYFCASSGHIVTGELFFGEGSRLTVL.

The V and J genes are TRBV5-1 and TRBJ2-7; 9 bases map to TRBD1. This CDR3 has 15 residues. Germline V gene data show CDR1 as SGHRS and CDR2 as YFSETQ. With V trimmed by 4 bases and J by 4 bases, 9 bases remained unmatched. CDR3 DNA: TGCGCCAGCAGCGGGTCCGGGACAGGGACGTACGAGCAGTACTTC. Protein: CASSGSGTGTYEQYF. Complete variable domain (other parts from reference TRBV5-1 and TRBJ2-7): KAGVTQTPRYLIKTRGQQVTLSCSPISGHRSVSWYQQTPGQGLQFLFEYFSETQRNKGNFPGRFSGRQFSNSRSEMNVSTLELGDSALYLCASSGSGTGTYEQYFGPGTRLTVT.